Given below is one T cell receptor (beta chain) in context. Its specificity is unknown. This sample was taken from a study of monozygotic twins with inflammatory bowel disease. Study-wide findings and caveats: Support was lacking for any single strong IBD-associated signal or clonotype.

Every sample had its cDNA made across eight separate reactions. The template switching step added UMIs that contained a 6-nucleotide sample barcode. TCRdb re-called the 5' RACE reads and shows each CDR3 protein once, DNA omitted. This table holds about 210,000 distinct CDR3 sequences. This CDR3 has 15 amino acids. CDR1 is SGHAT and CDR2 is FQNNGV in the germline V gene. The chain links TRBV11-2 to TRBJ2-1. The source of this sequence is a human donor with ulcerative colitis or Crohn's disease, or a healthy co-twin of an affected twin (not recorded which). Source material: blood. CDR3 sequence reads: CASSFSGATYNEQFF.